A single TCR beta chain is shown here with its context. The antigen is unknown. Sequence at one end of the junction differs from germline and may be a read error. The source of the sample is a study of blood T cells in healthy people across ages. Points from the study as a whole: Relative to aged donors, long-lived donors carried more naive CD4+ cells and displayed higher diversity. With age, beta diversity per million T cells declined roughly linearly, significantly by over 35.

This CDR3 has 14 amino acids. The germline CDR1 and CDR2 sequences are SNHLY and FYNNEI. Primers used in a second PCR of about 6 to 11 cycles were a sample-barcoded 5' primer and a J-beta primer mix. There were at least 3 million CDR3-containing paired-end reads obtained from each sample. TCRdb processed the 5' RACE reads anew with MiXCR; each CDR3 protein has one entry. The sample gives approximately 770,000 distinct CDR3 sequences, more than 45% of which show up once; approximately 21% is in the top ten. The chain carries TRBV2 and TRBJ2-7; tentatively, D is TRBD1 (6 bases). The specimen sequenced was blood. This receptor was identified in a man aged 25-45 years in good health. CDR3 DNA: TGTGCCAGCAGTGAGCAGCAGGGGTCCTACCAGCAGTACTTC. It encodes CASSEQQGSYQQYF.